The rows below give T cell receptor beta chains drawn from one sample of a study of T cells after yellow fever vaccination. A single record per CDR3 protein comes from TCRdb applying MiXCR to the 5' RACE reads. The sample yields fewer than 450,000 distinct CDR3 sequences, approximately 3.9% seen once. The sample consisted of PBMCs, taken 5 days after the yellow fever booster vaccination. These receptor sequences come from a man younger than 35 who received the YFV17D yellow fever vaccine. CDR3s include the opening cysteine and the closing phenylalanine or tryptophan. Fields, in order: J gene, V gene, D gene, CDR3 protein. D genes are given only for firm matches.

>TRBJ1-4|TRBV18|TRBD1
CASTRDRGREKLFF
>TRBJ2-3|TRBV7-3|.
CASSLVSVPDTQYF
>TRBJ1-2|TRBV14|.
CASSQEVTDYGYTF
>TRBJ1-5|TRBV19|.
CASRTSPGVHQPQHF
>TRBJ2-3|TRBV12-3/TRBV12-4|.
CASSLYPDTQYF
>TRBJ2-3|TRBV6-4|.
CASTDLERGDTQYF
>TRBJ1-1|TRBV7-9|.
CASSETSGGNTEAFF
>TRBJ2-3|TRBV24-1|TRBD1
CATSSTGGTQYF
>TRBJ2-3|TRBV4-2|.
CASSQVEDTQYF
>TRBJ1-5|TRBV29-1|TRBD1
CSVGDRVNQPQHF
>TRBJ2-3|TRBV5-1|TRBD1
CASRGVYRGRTDTQYF
>TRBJ2-3|TRBV29-1|TRBD2
CSVDRLADSTDTQYF
>TRBJ1-4|TRBV6-5|.
CASSYSRGVREKLFF
>TRBJ2-6|TRBV5-1|.
CASSFTFSGANVLTF
>TRBJ2-5|TRBV18|.
CASSRGTGLGETQYF
>TRBJ2-5|TRBV15|.
CATSQSRGLAETQYF
>TRBJ2-6|TRBV6-5|.
CASRKVGGSGANVLTF
>TRBJ2-7|TRBV5-8|TRBD1
CASSARDRAYEQYF
>TRBJ1-1|TRBV5-1|TRBD1
CASSLVGQGVGNTEAFF
>TRBJ2-1|TRBV18|.
CASSPRHEQFF
>TRBJ1-1|TRBV7-9|TRBD1
CASSLAGQGTAAFF
>TRBJ2-3|TRBV28|.
CASSLTGWDTQYF
>TRBJ1-6|TRBV10-3|.
CAISEGSYNSPLHF
>TRBJ1-2|TRBV19|.
CASSRQDYGYTF
>TRBJ2-6|TRBV7-3|TRBD1
CASSAQSFRGFPGANVLTF
>TRBJ2-3|TRBV2|TRBD2
CASSPSGGASDTQYF
>TRBJ2-3|TRBV2|.
CATSSRPTDTQYF
>TRBJ2-3|TRBV4-3|TRBD2
CASSQSLPASGDTQYF
>TRBJ1-4|TRBV6-5|.
CASSYSRQDEKLFF
>TRBJ1-1|TRBV27|.
CASISQGGTEAFF
>TRBJ1-6|TRBV7-8|TRBD1
CASSRDRSRSPLHF
>TRBJ2-3|TRBV12-3/TRBV12-4|.
CASSYRPTSTDTQYF
>TRBJ2-5|TRBV7-9|.
CASSLGAETQYF
>TRBJ1-1|TRBV5-4|.
CASSPPGNIGVNTEAFF
>TRBJ2-5|TRBV28|TRBD1
CASCAGTGPEEETQYF
>TRBJ2-7|TRBV6-2/TRBV6-3|.
CASSFMIGTKFEQYF
>TRBJ1-6|TRBV2|.
CASYRGQGNSPLHF
>TRBJ1-1|TRBV4-1|.
CASSQGSHGTEAFF
>TRBJ1-1|TRBV7-3|.
CASSPGHANTEAFF
>TRBJ2-6|TRBV12-3/TRBV12-4|.
CASRSGGANVLTF
>TRBJ2-2|TRBV7-9|.
CASSYSPVNTGELFF
>TRBJ1-5|TRBV27|.
CASSVKQGSRQPQHF
>TRBJ1-2|TRBV7-9|TRBD1
CASSSPAGGVPLAVNYGYTF
>TRBJ2-2|TRBV3-1|.
CASSQDRTANTGELFF
>TRBJ2-1|TRBV6-2/TRBV6-3|.
CASSEQASYNEQFF
>TRBJ2-3|TRBV29-1|.
CSVGGPTDTQYF
>TRBJ2-2|TRBV20-1|.
CSARVPARANTGELFF